Presented here are 31 T cell receptor beta chains from one specimen sequenced in a study of blood T cell repertoires in COVID-19. Repertoires were generated with immunoSEQ multiplex PCR, while TCRdb's copy carries only in-frame clones and drops some. The table includes 250,000 or so clones, more than 65% detected once. The sample consisted of PBMCs or T cells enriched from blood (not recorded which). Receptors originate from a man aged 50 to 60 who had recovered from COVID-19.

The chain recombines TRBV30 with TRBJ2-7, with TRBD1 identical over 7 bases. The J segment lost 2 bases and the V segment lost 1 base, leaving 2 bases of the junction unmatched. The germline CDR1 and CDR2 sequences are GTSNPN and SVGIG (reference sequence). The CDR3 consists of 13 residues. The CDR3 nucleotides are TGTGCCTGGAGTGGACAGGGCCCCTACGAGCAGTACTTC. Encoded protein: CAWSGQGPYEQYF.

This CDR3 is CASSWDRSNYGYTF. CDR3 DNA: TGTGCCAGCAGTTGGGACAGGAGTAACTATGGCTACACCTTC. The chain links TRBV27 to TRBJ1-2; TRBD1 matches at 8 bases. The CDR3 sequence is 14 residues long. Per germline, CDR1 MNHEY and CDR2 SMNVEV (reference sequence). J gave up 1 base and V 4 bases, and 2 bases lay outside the gene matches.

This clone was recorded once. This chain joins TRBV6-6 and TRBJ2-7, with 12 positions matching TRBD2. Germline V gene sequence: CDR1 MNHNY, CDR2 SVGAGI (reference sequence). V lost 6 bases, J lost 0 bases, and 6 bases stayed unmatched. The CDR3 has 16 amino acids. The CDR3 DNA reads TGTGCCAGCAGGCTTACTAGCGGGAGGCCCTCCTACGAGCAGTACTTC. It translates to CASRLTSGRPSYEQYF.

The rearrangement links TRBV9 to TRBJ2-3, with a tentative D call TRBD2 (5 bases). Per germline, CDR1 SGDLS and CDR2 YYNGEE. Between the trimmed V and J ends, which lost 2 bases and 2 bases, there was a span of 12 bases. There are 15 residues in the CDR3. DNA of the CDR3: TGTGCCAGCAGCGTTTCGCGAGCGGCCACAGATACGCAGTATTTT. It is translated as CASSVSRAATDTQYF.

This rearrangement joins TRBV7-9 to TRBJ1-1, with D tentatively TRBD1 (5 bases). Germline values: CDR1 SEHNR, CDR2 FQNEAQ (reference sequence). The germline V and J ends were trimmed by 5 bases and 8 bases, with 9 bases remaining between them. CDR3 size: 11 residues. The CDR3 DNA reads TGTGCCAGCAGCCAGGAGGGGGAAGCTTTCTTT. Its protein is CASSQEGEAFF.

This chain connects TRBV7-8 to TRBJ2-7, with 8 nucleotides matching TRBD2. Germline V CDR1 and CDR2: SGHVS, FQNEAQ. Trimming cost V 3 bases and J 6 bases; bases outside gene matches: 19. There are 18 residues in the CDR3. CDR3 bases: TGTGCCAGCAGCTTGTCGGGGGCGAGCGGGGGCGTCCTGAGCGAGCAGTACTTC. Its protein product is CASSLSGASGGVLSEQYF.

DNA of the CDR3: TGTGCCAGCAGCCAAGTTGCAGGGGGCCAGACACCCCTCCACTTT. This translates into CASSQVAGGQTPLHF. The chain has TRBV14 and TRBJ1-6, with TRBD1 matching 8 bases. Per germline, CDR1 SGHDN and CDR2 FVKESK. This CDR3 spans 15 amino acids. V shed 1 base and J 11 bases; nucleotides not matched to a gene: 7.

V is TRBV5-1 and J is TRBJ1-6, with D perhaps matching TRBD1 (6 bases). The CDR3 extends over 18 amino acids. The V and J ends lost 1 base and 6 bases respectively, with 20 bases between them. Germline lookup yields CDR1 SGHRS and CDR2 YFSETQ. Here the CDR3 reads CASSLQGPRGGINSPLHF. For the CDR3, the DNA is TGCGCCAGCAGCTTGCAGGGGCCCCGCGGGGGCATTAATTCACCCCTCCACTTT.

In this sample, this clone turned up once. The DNA of the CDR3 is TGTGCCTTCGGGACAGCTTCTAACTATGGCTACACCTTC. Its protein is CAFGTASNYGYTF. The rearrangement joins TRBV30 to TRBJ1-2, with 7 positions matching TRBD1. The V gene end was trimmed by 7 bases and the J gene end by 0 bases; junction bases not matched to a gene: 5. The CDR3 totals 13 residues. CDR1 and CDR2 from the germline V gene are GTSNPN and SVGIG (reference sequence).

The genes are TRBV10-3 and TRBJ2-7; TRBD1 matches 7 bases. Germline V gene sequence: CDR1 ENHRY, CDR2 SYGVKD. This CDR3 region has 12 residues. V shed 6 bases and J 12 bases; nucleotides not matched to a gene: 11. Written as DNA, the CDR3 is TGTGCCATCAGGGGGGACAGCTTCGGAATGTACTTC. Encoded protein: CAIRGDSFGMYF.

The chain links TRBV7-6 to TRBJ2-6; a weak D match, TRBD2 (5 bases). Trimming removed 1 base at V and 1 base at J, with 8 bases between. Germline loops: CDR1 SGHVS, CDR2 FNYEAQ. The CDR3 loop spans 16 amino acids. CDR3: CASSLVRGSGANVLTF. In nucleotides, the CDR3 is TGTGCCAGCAGCTTAGTACGGGGTTCTGGGGCCAACGTCCTGACTTTC.

This sequence joins TRBV6-5 and TRBJ2-2; D call uncertain. Trimming pared 4 bases from V and 4 bases from J, leaving 7 bases between. The CDR3 sequence is 13 residues long. The V gene's germline CDR1 is MNHEY and CDR2 SVGAGI. The chain's CDR3 is CASSSVRTGELFF. The CDR3 DNA reads as TGTGCCAGCAGTTCAGTACGCACCGGGGAGCTGTTTTTT.

This chain connects TRBV5-4 to TRBJ2-7, with 10 bases aligning to TRBD2. The germline V gene has CDR1 SGHNT and CDR2 YYREEE (reference sequence). The CDR3 runs to 16 residues. The V gene end was trimmed by 4 bases and the J gene end by 2 bases; junction bases not matched to a gene: 9. CDR3 DNA: TGTGCCAGCAGCCCCCCAGCGGGAGGGCCAACCTACGAGCAGTACTTC. Encoded protein: CASSPPAGGPTYEQYF.

The chain carries TRBV24-1 and TRBJ2-5; 7 bases line up with TRBD1. V lost 7 bases to trimming and J lost 4 bases; unmatched junction nucleotides: 5. Germline V CDR1 and CDR2: KGHDR, SFDVKD. The CDR3 loop spans 13 amino acids. This CDR3 is CATRGQNLETQYF. The CDR3 DNA is TGTGCCACCAGGGGACAGAACCTAGAGACCCAGTACTTC.

This clone appeared a few times. The sample has other DNA sequences that encode this CDR3 too. The J gene is TRBJ1-5, the V gene TRBV15; D is perhaps TRBD1 (6 bases). CDR1 is LNHNV and CDR2 is YYDKDF in the germline V gene (reference sequence). CDR3 length: 13 residues. V dropped 1 base and J dropped 7 bases, with 8 bases sitting between them. CDR3 protein: CATSRGTGQPQHF. CDR3 in DNA: TGTGCCACCAGCAGAGGTACAGGGCAGCCCCAGCATTTT.

The chain couples TRBV30 to TRBJ1-5; 8 bases fit TRBD1. The CDR3 totals 16 residues. Trimming removed 0 bases from V and 3 bases from J; junction bases left unmatched: 7. The germline V gene encodes CDR1 GTSNPN and CDR2 SVGIG (reference sequence). CDR3 residues: CAWSVGATGDNQPQHF. The DNA for the CDR3 is TGTGCCTGGAGTGTAGGTGCGACAGGGGACAATCAGCCCCAGCATTTT. Complete variable domain (other parts from reference TRBV30 and TRBJ1-5): SQTIHQWPATLVQPVGSPLSLECTVEGTSNPNLYWYRQAAGRGLQLLFYSVGIGQISSEVPQNLSASRPQDRQFILSSKKLLLSDSGFYLCAWSVGATGDNQPQHFGDGTRLSIL.

Here the CDR3 DNA reads TGTGCCAGCAGTTTAGTCCAGGGGGGAAACACCATATATTTT. Translated, it gives CASSLVQGGNTIYF. The J gene is TRBJ1-3, the V gene TRBV28, with D possibly matching TRBD1 (6 bases). The CDR3 has 14 residues. V was shortened by 2 bases and J by 4 bases, with 9 bases between the two germline ends. Germline loops: CDR1 MDHEN, CDR2 SYDVKM.

The chain has TRBV27 and TRBJ2-3; D is unclear. V shed 3 bases and J shed 7 bases, with 5 bases lying between them. Germline V gene lookup returns CDR1 MNHEY and CDR2 SMNVEV (reference sequence). The CDR3 contains 11 residues. The CDR3 sequence is CASSLAHTQYF. CDR3 DNA sequence: TGTGCCAGCAGTTTGGCCCATACGCAGTATTTT.

The rearrangement links TRBV18 to TRBJ1-2; D is possibly TRBD1 (5 bases). The V end was cut by 2 bases, the J end by 8 bases, with 12 bases between. From germline, CDR1 is KGHSH and CDR2 LQKENI. The length of the CDR3 is 13 residues. The DNA of the CDR3 is TGTGCCAGCTCACCAGCAGGGTTTATCGGCTACACCTTC. It yields the protein CASSPAGFIGYTF.

The chain uses TRBV5-6 and TRBJ2-7; possibly TRBD2 for D (5 bases). The CDR3 runs 14 residues. Trimming cost V 6 bases and J 0 bases, with 13 bases left between them. The germline gives CDR1 SGHDT, CDR2 YYEEEE. This CDR3 reads CASIKLGSSYEQYF. As DNA, the CDR3 is TGTGCCAGCATCAAACTAGGGAGCTCCTACGAGCAGTACTTC.

This clone was recorded only once. This chain joins TRBV6-2 or TRBV6-3 and TRBJ2-7; 7 bases are a match to TRBD1. Per germline, CDR1 MNHEY and CDR2 SVGEGT. Unmatched junction bases numbered 4, after V lost 2 bases and J lost 6 bases. The CDR3 length is 13 residues. The CDR3 sequence: CASSYSPGGEQYF. CDR3 bases: TGTGCCAGCAGTTACAGCCCAGGGGGCGAGCAGTACTTC.

J is TRBJ1-5 and V is TRBV28; 9 positions agree with TRBD1. CDR3 length equals 15 residues. V lost 5 bases, J lost 6 bases, and 8 bases stayed unmatched. The germline gives CDR1 MDHEN, CDR2 SYDVKM. CDR3 in amino acids: CASSPRGTGFQPQHF. For the CDR3, the DNA is TGTGCCAGCAGTCCCCGGGGGACAGGGTTTCAGCCCCAGCATTTT.

This chain links TRBV27 with TRBJ2-5, with a possible D match to TRBD2 (6 bases). The CDR3 contains 15 residues. Germline V gene lookup returns CDR1 MNHEY and CDR2 SMNVEV (reference sequence). Trimming pared 4 bases from V and 5 bases from J, leaving 17 bases between. Here the CDR3 DNA reads TGTGCCAGCAGTTCCGGACTATTCGGGCCTGAGACCCAGTACTTC. Translation gives CASSSGLFGPETQYF.

V gene TRBV3-1 (or the pseudogene TRBV3-2) combines with J gene TRBJ1-5, with a weak D call TRBD1 (6 bases). CDR1 LGHDT and CDR2 YNNKEL come from the germline V gene (reference sequence). This CDR3 spans 13 amino acids. V lost 5 bases to trimming and J lost 5 bases, with 10 bases between them. CDR3 sequence reads: CASSDDRHQPQHF. In DNA, the CDR3 is TGTGCCAGCAGCGACGACAGGCATCAGCCCCAGCATTTT.

The rearrangement links TRBV6-4 to TRBJ2-2; 11 nucleotides match TRBD1. V lost 2 bases and J lost 4; bases outside the gene matches: 0. The CDR3 totals 15 residues. The V gene's germline CDR1 is MRHNA and CDR2 SNTAGT. The CDR3 sequence: CASSDGQGATGELFF. The CDR3 coding sequence is TGTGCCAGCAGTGACGGACAGGGGGCCACCGGGGAGCTGTTTTTT.

This CDR3 reads CASSHMGLAGGPGNEQFF. The CDR3 region has the DNA TGTGCCAGCAGCCATATGGGACTAGCGGGAGGACCCGGCAATGAGCAGTTCTTC. The rearrangement uses TRBV3-1 (or the pseudogene TRBV3-2) and TRBJ2-1; 15 bases line up with TRBD2. CDR3 length: 18 amino acids. Germline values: CDR1 LGHDT, CDR2 YNNKEL (reference sequence). V shed 3 bases, J shed 6 bases, and the junction held 9 bases outside the gene matches.

The J gene is TRBJ1-2, the V gene TRBV5-4; possibly TRBD1 for D (6 bases). CDR1 is SGHNT, CDR2 YYREEE, per germline (reference sequence). This CDR3 spans 14 amino acids. V lost 4 bases and J 0 bases, leaving 10 bases between the germline ends. The CDR3 region is CASSQGTANYGYTF. The CDR3 DNA reads TGTGCCAGCAGCCAGGGGACCGCTAACTATGGCTACACCTTC.

The chain uses TRBV9 and TRBJ2-1; the match to TRBD2 covers 9 bases. The CDR3 covers 14 residues. Unmatched junction bases numbered 8, after V lost 8 bases and J lost 5 bases. The germline V gene encodes CDR1 SGDLS and CDR2 YYNGEE. The CDR3 sequence: CASNSGRGNNEQFF. The CDR3 DNA reads as TGTGCCAGTAATAGCGGGAGAGGGAACAATGAGCAGTTCTTC.

The count of this clone is one. The chain links TRBV12-3 or TRBV12-4 to TRBJ2-1; a possible D gene is TRBD2 (5 bases). Trimming took 1 base from V and 6 from J, leaving 7 bases between them. The CDR3 consists of 13 residues. The CDR3 protein is CASSLGGFNEQFF. The CDR3 nucleotides read TGTGCCAGCAGTTTAGGAGGGTTCAATGAGCAGTTCTTC.

The rearrangement links TRBV5-1 to TRBJ1-5, with unresolved D. Trimming took 2 bases from V and 6 from J, leaving 12 bases between them. This CDR3 has 14 residues. Germline CDR1 is SGHRS and CDR2 is YFSETQ. Here the CDR3 reads CASSFGPEGQPQHF. CDR3 sequence (DNA): TGCGCCAGCAGCTTCGGGCCCGAGGGTCAGCCCCAGCATTTT.

The gene calls are TRBV5-1 and TRBJ1-1; 7 nucleotides match TRBD1. V shed 0 bases, J shed 4 bases, and the junction held 6 bases outside the gene matches. CDR3 size: 15 residues. CDR1 SGHRS and CDR2 YFSETQ come from the germline V gene. This CDR3 is CASSLASGGTTEAFF. The CDR3 DNA is TGCGCCAGCAGCTTGGCCTCAGGGGGGACCACTGAAGCTTTCTTT.